What follows are 20 T cell receptor beta chains derived from one specimen sequenced in a study of PD-1 blockade in classical Hodgkin lymphoma. Specified time point: cycle 4 day 1 (C4D1), after less than 7 weeks of nivolumab. All trial patients relapsed after autologous stem cell transplantation. CD4+ T cells were purified from thawed PBMCs by negative selection. Profiled with immunoSEQ multiplex PCR; TCRdb holds only in-frame clones, not every one. The repertoire holds around 13,000 clones, with roughly 90% as singletons. This sample comprised CD4+ T cells from blood, obtained before the fourth cycle of nivolumab. Receptor source: a human donor with classical Hodgkin lymphoma.

The CDR3 here is CASSWDTYYEQYF. The CDR3, as DNA: TGCGCCAGCAGTTGGGACACCTACTACGAGCAGTACTTC. The rearrangement links TRBV5-1 to TRBJ2-7; maybe TRBD1 (6 bases). CDR1 SGHRS and CDR2 YFSETQ come from the germline V gene. The V end was cut by 5 bases, the J end by 3 bases, with 12 bases between. This CDR3 is 13 amino acids long.

V is TRBV30 and J is TRBJ2-5; 15 bases align to TRBD2. The CDR3 has 17 residues. The germline CDR1 and CDR2 sequences are GTSNPN and SVGIG (reference sequence). V shed 3 bases, J shed 5 bases, and the junction held 10 bases outside the gene matches. The CDR3 DNA reads TGTGCCTGGAGCCTGGGACTAGCGGGAGGAGGAGGGGAGACCCAGTACTTC. As protein: CAWSLGLAGGGGETQYF.

The rearrangement links TRBV6-6 to TRBJ1-2; D call uncertain. The CDR3 has 13 residues. Trimming shortened V by 4 bases and J by 10 bases, and 16 bases separated the two germline ends. Germline-derived CDR1 and CDR2 are MNHNY and SVGAGI (reference sequence). In DNA form, the CDR3 reads TGTGCCAGCAGTTTCTCTATTATTGGGTACTACACCTTC. Its translation is CASSFSIIGYYTF.

The rearrangement uses TRBV5-4 and TRBJ2-2; no firm D call. The ends were cut back, 2 bases at V and 0 bases at J, with 8 bases in the middle. Germline V gene lookup returns CDR1 SGHNT and CDR2 YYREEE (reference sequence). The CDR3 extends over 15 amino acids. The CDR3 DNA sequence: TGTGCCAGCAGCTTAGGCAGCTCGAACACCGGGGAGCTGTTTTTT. Encoded protein: CASSLGSSNTGELFF.

V and J are TRBV6-5 and TRBJ2-7, with TRBD2 matching 11 bases. V was pared by 7 bases and J by 0 bases, with 5 bases of the junction left unmatched. The germline V gene encodes CDR1 MNHEY and CDR2 SVGAGI. This CDR3 is 15 amino acids long. The CDR3 region has the DNA TGTGCCAGCAAATACACTAGCGGGAGCTCCTACGAGCAGTACTTC. Translated: CASKYTSGSSYEQYF.

This chain connects TRBV28 to TRBJ1-1; D is undetermined. This CDR3 comprises 13 residues. The V end was cut by 5 bases, the J end by 4 bases, with 11 bases between. Per the germline V gene, CDR1 is MDHEN and CDR2 is SYDVKM. The CDR3 DNA sequence: TGTGCCAGCAGTCTAAGATTCTCCACTGAAGCTTTCTTT. It yields the protein CASSLRFSTEAFF.

This sequence joins TRBV7-2 and TRBJ2-7; TRBD1 aligns across 8 bases. CDR1 SGHTA and CDR2 FQGNSA come from the germline V gene. The CDR3 totals 15 residues. Germline trimming cut 4 bases from V and 1 base from J; bases unmatched to any gene: 6. This CDR3 reads CASSSTGERSYEQYF. For the CDR3, the DNA is TGTGCCAGCAGCTCGACAGGGGAGCGGTCCTACGAGCAGTACTTC.

The chain recombines TRBV7-6 with TRBJ2-1; D may be TRBD2 (5 bases). CDR3 length: 17 residues. The V end was cut by 5 bases, the J end by 1 base, with 18 bases between. From germline, CDR1 is SGHVS and CDR2 FNYEAQ. The CDR3: CASSQNGLLVSYNEQFF. Here the CDR3 DNA reads TGTGCCAGCAGCCAAAACGGACTGTTGGTTTCCTACAATGAGCAGTTCTTC.

This sequence joins TRBV7-2 and TRBJ2-4, with D tentatively TRBD1 (7 bases). This CDR3 spans 13 amino acids. V was shortened by 5 bases and J by 8 bases, with 13 bases between the two germline ends. Looked up from germline, CDR1 is SGHTA and CDR2 is FQGNSA. Here the CDR3 reads CASSQGGRDIQYF. The CDR3 nucleotides read TGTGCCAGCAGCCAGGGGGGAAGGGACATTCAGTACTTC. Drawing the rest from reference TRBV7-2 and TRBJ2-4, the complete variable domain is GAGVSQSPSNKVTEKGKDVELRCDPISGHTALYWYRQSLGQGLEFLIYFQGNSAPDKSGLPSDRFSAERTGGSVSTLTIQRTQQEDSAVYLCASSQGGRDIQYFGAGTRLSVL.

The chain couples TRBV5-1 to TRBJ2-7; D possibly corresponds to TRBD1 (6 bases). Germline V lookup: CDR1 SGHRS, CDR2 YFSETQ. The V end lost 0 bases, the J end lost 7 bases, and 20 bases lay between the germline ends. The CDR3 runs to 16 residues. The CDR3 sequence: CASSLAGQSTSGEQYF. DNA of the CDR3: TGCGCCAGCAGCTTGGCCGGACAGTCCACAAGTGGGGAGCAGTACTTC.

CDR3 coding DNA: TGTGCCAGCAGCCGTGGAACTAGGGAGAATCAGCCCCAGCATTTT. It is translated as CASSRGTRENQPQHF. The V gene is TRBV7-2, the J gene TRBJ1-5; no clear D gene. Trimming cost V 5 bases and J 4 bases, with 15 bases left between them. This CDR3 has 15 residues. Germline assignment: CDR1 SGHTA and CDR2 FQGNSA.

This CDR3 reads CASSFSGIGSYEQYF. The CDR3 DNA follows: TGTGCCAGCAGTTTTTCAGGGATAGGGTCCTACGAGCAGTACTTC. The chain couples TRBV7-2 to TRBJ2-7; D may be TRBD1 (5 bases). This CDR3 spans 15 amino acids. The V end was cut by 6 bases, the J end by 1 base, with 16 bases between. CDR1 and CDR2 (germline): SGHTA, FQGNSA.

The genes are TRBV19 and TRBJ2-7, with 8 nucleotides matching TRBD1. The CDR3 extends over 15 amino acids. Germline CDR1 LNHDA, CDR2 SQIVND (reference sequence). V shed 6 bases, J shed 0 bases, and the junction held 7 bases outside the gene matches. The CDR3 reads CASSPGQGLSYEQYF. The CDR3 DNA reads TGTGCCAGTAGCCCCGGACAGGGCCTCTCCTACGAGCAGTACTTC.

This clone was observed a single time. The chain couples TRBV6-1 to TRBJ1-1, with D perhaps TRBD1 (6 bases). Between the trimmed V and J ends, which lost 8 bases and 10 bases, there was a span of 20 bases. The CDR3 is made up of 13 amino acids. Per the germline V gene, CDR1 is MNHNS and CDR2 is SASEGT. The CDR3 reads CASPGQNIPGAFF. The CDR3 bases are TGTGCCAGCCCGGGACAAAACATCCCCGGAGCTTTCTTT.

As concerns this clone: Other DNA sequences of this sample code for an identical CDR3. This chain uses TRBV6-6 with TRBJ2-7; D remains unclear. Germline-derived CDR1 and CDR2 are MNHNY and SVGAGI (reference sequence). The CDR3 loop spans 12 amino acids. V gave up 3 bases and J gave up 0 bases, with 3 bases separating them. CDR3 sequence (DNA): TGTGCCAGCAGTTATTCCTCCTACGAGCAGTACTTC. This codes for CASSYSSYEQYF.

The rearrangement links TRBV19 to TRBJ2-3; 7 bases fit TRBD1. The CDR3 runs 15 residues. V was clipped by 5 bases and J by 4 bases; unmatched bases: 9. CDR1 is LNHDA and CDR2 is SQIVND in the germline V gene (reference sequence). CDR3 DNA: TGTGCCAGTAGTGCTCGACAGGGTGGGTCAGATACGCAGTATTTT. Residues: CASSARQGGSDTQYF.

The chain recombines TRBV7-9 with TRBJ2-2, with 9 nucleotides matching TRBD2. CDR1 and CDR2 from the germline V gene are SEHNR and FQNEAQ (reference sequence). V dropped 5 bases and J dropped 2; count of bases not matched to a gene: 9. The CDR3 runs 17 residues. CDR3 bases: TGTGCCAGCAGCACTCCTCTTAGCGGGAGAAACACCGGGGAGCTGTTTTTT. This encodes CASSTPLSGRNTGELFF.

The chain links TRBV5-8 to TRBJ1-2; TRBD1 might be the D (6 bases). V lost 3 bases to trimming and J lost 7 bases, with 13 bases between them. Germline V gene sequence: CDR1 SGHTS, CDR2 YDEGEE. This CDR3 comprises 13 residues. The CDR3 reads CASSSGVYSGYTF. The CDR3 DNA reads as TGTGCCAGCAGCTCAGGGGTGTATTCTGGCTACACCTTC. Variable domain in full (rest from reference TRBV5-8 and TRBJ1-2): EAGVTQSPTHLIKTRGQQATLRCSPISGHTSVYWYQQALGLGLQFLLWYDEGEERNRGNFPPRFSGRQFPNYSSELNVNALELEDSALYLCASSSGVYSGYTFGSGTRLTVV.

The rearrangement uses TRBV4-3 and TRBJ2-3, with 8 bases that match TRBD2. The length of the CDR3 is 17 residues. Germline V gene sequence: CDR1 LGHNA, CDR2 YSLEER. V gave up 4 bases and J gave up 1 base; unmatched junction bases: 10. This chain's CDR3 is CASSRRFSGEGTDTQYF. Written as DNA, the CDR3 is TGCGCCAGCAGCCGAAGATTTAGCGGGGAGGGCACAGATACGCAGTATTTT.

The V call is TRBV7-2, the J call TRBJ1-2; maybe TRBD1 (5 bases). The CDR3 totals 15 residues. Trimming took off 5 bases at V and 6 bases at J, with 19 bases between the two ends. In germline, CDR1 is SGHTA, CDR2 FQGNSA. CDR3 in DNA: TGTGCCAGCAGCCTTCAGCAGGGTCCGTGGAATGGCTACACCTTC. Translated: CASSLQQGPWNGYTF. The variable domain in full, completed from reference TRBV7-2 and TRBJ1-2, reads GAGVSQSPSNKVTEKGKDVELRCDPISGHTALYWYRQSLGQGLEFLIYFQGNSAPDKSGLPSDRFSAERTGGSVSTLTIQRTQQEDSAVYLCASSLQQGPWNGYTFGSGTRLTVV.